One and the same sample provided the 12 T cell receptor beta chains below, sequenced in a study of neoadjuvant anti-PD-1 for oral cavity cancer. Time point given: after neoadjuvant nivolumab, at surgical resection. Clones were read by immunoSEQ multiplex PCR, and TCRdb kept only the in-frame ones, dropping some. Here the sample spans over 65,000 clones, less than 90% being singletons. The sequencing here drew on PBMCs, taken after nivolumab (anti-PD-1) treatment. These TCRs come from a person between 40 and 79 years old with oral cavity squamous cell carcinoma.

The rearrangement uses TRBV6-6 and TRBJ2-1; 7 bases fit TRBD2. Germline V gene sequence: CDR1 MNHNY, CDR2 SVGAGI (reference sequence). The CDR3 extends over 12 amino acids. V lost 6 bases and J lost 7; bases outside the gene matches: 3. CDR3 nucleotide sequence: TGTGCCAGCAGGCAGGGAGGGAATGAGCAGTTCTTC. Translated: CASRQGGNEQFF.

CDR3 residues: CASSLAAAHSGNTIYF. CDR3 in DNA: TGTGCCAGCAGCTTGGCGGCAGCTCACTCTGGAAACACCATATATTTT. The chain is built from TRBV5-4 and TRBJ1-3; D ambiguous. The V end was cut by 0 bases, the J end by 0 bases, with 10 bases between. Germline CDR1 SGHNT, CDR2 YYREEE (reference sequence). The CDR3 consists of 16 residues.

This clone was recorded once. This CDR3 reads CASSLDFATGGNSPLHF. DNA of the CDR3: TGTGCCAGCAGCTTAGATTTTGCGACGGGGGGAAATTCACCCCTCCACTTT. The chain employs TRBV11-2 and TRBJ1-6; maybe TRBD1 (5 bases). V shed 0 bases and J shed 7 bases, with 16 bases lying between them. The CDR3 has 17 residues. The germline CDR1 and CDR2 sequences are SGHAT and FQNNGV.

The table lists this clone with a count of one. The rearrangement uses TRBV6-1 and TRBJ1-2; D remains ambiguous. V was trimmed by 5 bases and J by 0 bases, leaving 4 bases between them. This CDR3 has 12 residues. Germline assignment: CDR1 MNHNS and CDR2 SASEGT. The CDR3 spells CASSSPNYGYTF. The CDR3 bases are TGTGCCAGCAGTAGCCCTAACTATGGCTACACCTTC.

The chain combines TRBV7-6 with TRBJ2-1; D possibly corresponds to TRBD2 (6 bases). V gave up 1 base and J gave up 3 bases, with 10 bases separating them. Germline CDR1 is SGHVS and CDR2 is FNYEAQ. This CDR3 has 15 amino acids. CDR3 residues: CASSLDGSGYNEQFF. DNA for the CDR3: TGTGCCAGCAGCTTAGACGGGAGTGGCTACAATGAGCAGTTCTTC.

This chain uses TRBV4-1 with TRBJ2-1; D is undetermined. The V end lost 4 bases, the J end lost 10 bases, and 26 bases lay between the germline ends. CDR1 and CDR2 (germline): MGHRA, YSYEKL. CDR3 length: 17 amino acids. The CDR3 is CASSLARTGEAPMEQFF. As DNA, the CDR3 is TGCGCCAGCAGCCTTGCCCGGACCGGTGAAGCTCCTATGGAGCAGTTCTTC.

The CDR3 DNA sequence: TGTGCCAGCAGCCCTAGAGTTGACAGGGGCCGACGCTATGGCTACACCTTC. As protein: CASSPRVDRGRRYGYTF. The gene calls are TRBV11-1 and TRBJ1-2, with 8 positions matching TRBD1. J was trimmed by 4 bases and V by 5 bases; bases with no gene match: 15. Looked up from germline, CDR1 is SGHAT and CDR2 is FQDESV (reference sequence). The CDR3 is 17 residues long.

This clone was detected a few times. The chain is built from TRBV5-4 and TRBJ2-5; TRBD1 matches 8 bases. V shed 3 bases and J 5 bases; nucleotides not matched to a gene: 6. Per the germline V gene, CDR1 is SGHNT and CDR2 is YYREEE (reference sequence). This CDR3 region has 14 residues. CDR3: CASSWTGLGETQYF. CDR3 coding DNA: TGTGCCAGCAGCTGGACAGGGTTGGGGGAGACCCAGTACTTC.

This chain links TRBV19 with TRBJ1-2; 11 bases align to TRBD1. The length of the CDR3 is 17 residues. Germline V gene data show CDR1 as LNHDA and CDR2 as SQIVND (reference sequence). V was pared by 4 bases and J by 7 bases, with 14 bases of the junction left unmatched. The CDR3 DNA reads TGTGCCAGTAGTACCCTGCTAGGACAGGGGGCGGAAAGTGGCTACACCTTC. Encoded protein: CASSTLLGQGAESGYTF. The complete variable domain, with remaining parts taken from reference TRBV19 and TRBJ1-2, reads DGGITQSPKYLFRKEGQNVTLSCEQNLNHDAMYWYRQDPGQGLRLIYYSQIVNDFQKGDIAEGYSVSREKKESFPLTVTSAQKNPTAFYLCASSTLLGQGAESGYTFGSGTRLTVV.

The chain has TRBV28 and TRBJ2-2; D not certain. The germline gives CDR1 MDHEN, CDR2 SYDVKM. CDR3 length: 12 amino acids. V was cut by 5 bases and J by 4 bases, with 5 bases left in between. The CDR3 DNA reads TGTGCCAGCAGTACGCCCACCGGGGAGCTGTTTTTT. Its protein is CASSTPTGELFF. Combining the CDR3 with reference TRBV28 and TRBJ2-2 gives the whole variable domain DVKVTQSSRYLVKRTGEKVFLECVQDMDHENMFWYRQDPGLGLRLIYFSYDVKMKEKGDIPEGYSVSREKKERFSLILESASTNQTSMYLCASSTPTGELFFGEGSRLTVL.

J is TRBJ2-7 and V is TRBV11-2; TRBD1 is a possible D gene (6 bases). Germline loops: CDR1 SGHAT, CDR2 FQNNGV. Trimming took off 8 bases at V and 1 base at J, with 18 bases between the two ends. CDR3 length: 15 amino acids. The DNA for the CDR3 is TGTGCCAGCTTTGGCCTGACAGGAGCATCCTACGAGCAGTACTTC. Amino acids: CASFGLTGASYEQYF.

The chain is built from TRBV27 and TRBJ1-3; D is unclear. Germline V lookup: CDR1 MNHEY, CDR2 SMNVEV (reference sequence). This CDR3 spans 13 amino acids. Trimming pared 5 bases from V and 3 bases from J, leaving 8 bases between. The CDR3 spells CASSPFNGNTIYF. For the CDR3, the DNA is TGTGCCAGCAGTCCCTTCAATGGAAACACCATATATTTT.